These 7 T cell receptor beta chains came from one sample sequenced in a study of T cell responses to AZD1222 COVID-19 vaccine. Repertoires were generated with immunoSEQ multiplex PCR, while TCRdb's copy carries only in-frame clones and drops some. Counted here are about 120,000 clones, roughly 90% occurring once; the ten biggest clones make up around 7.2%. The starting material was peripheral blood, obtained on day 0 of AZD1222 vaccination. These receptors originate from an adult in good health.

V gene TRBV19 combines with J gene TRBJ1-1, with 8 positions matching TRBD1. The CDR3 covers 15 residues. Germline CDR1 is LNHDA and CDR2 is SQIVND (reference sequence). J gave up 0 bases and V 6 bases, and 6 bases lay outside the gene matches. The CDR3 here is CASRDRVFMNTEAFF. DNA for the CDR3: TGTGCCAGTAGGGACAGGGTCTTCATGAACACTGAAGCTTTCTTT.

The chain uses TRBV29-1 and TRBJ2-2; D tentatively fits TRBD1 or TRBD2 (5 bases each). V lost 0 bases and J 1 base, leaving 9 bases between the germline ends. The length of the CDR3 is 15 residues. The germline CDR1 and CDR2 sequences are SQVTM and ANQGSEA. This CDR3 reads CSVEDRGRNTGELFF. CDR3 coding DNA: TGCAGCGTTGAAGATCGGGGCAGGAACACCGGGGAGCTGTTTTTT.

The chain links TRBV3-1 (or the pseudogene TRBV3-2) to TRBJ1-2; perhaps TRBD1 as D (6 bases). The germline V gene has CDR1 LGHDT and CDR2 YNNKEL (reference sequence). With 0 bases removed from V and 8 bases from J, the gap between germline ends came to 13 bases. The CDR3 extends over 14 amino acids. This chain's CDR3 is CASSQDPDRNGYTF. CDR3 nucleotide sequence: TGTGCCAGCAGCCAAGATCCCGACAGGAACGGCTACACCTTC.

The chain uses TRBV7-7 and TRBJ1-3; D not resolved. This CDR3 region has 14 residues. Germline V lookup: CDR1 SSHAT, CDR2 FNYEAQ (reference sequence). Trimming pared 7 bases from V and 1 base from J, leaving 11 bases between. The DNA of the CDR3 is TGTGCCAGCACCAACCTAGGTTCTGGAAACACCATATATTTT. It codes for CASTNLGSGNTIYF.

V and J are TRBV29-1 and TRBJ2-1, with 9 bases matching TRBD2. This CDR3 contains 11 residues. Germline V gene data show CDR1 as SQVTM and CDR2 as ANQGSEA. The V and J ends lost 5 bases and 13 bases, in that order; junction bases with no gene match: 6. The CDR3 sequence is CSVRGSGGQFF. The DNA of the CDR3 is TGCAGCGTTCGGGGTAGCGGGGGCCAGTTCTTC.

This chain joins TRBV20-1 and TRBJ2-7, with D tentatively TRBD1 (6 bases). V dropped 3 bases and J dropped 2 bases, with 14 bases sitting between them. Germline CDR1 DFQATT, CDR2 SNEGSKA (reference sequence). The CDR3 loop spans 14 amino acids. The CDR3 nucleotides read TGCAGTGCTAGTGATCCGCAGGGGCCCTACGAGCAGTACTTC. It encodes CSASDPQGPYEQYF.

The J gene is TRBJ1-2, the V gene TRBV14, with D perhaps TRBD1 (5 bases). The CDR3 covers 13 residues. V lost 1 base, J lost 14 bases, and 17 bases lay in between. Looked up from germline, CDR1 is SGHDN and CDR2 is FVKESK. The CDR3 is CASSQARQGLGTF. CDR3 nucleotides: TGTGCCAGCAGCCAAGCGCGCCAGGGCTTGGGAACCTTC.